This T cell receptor (beta chain) was identified during a study of control samples from healthy donors and cancer patients. Produced via immunoSEQ multiplex PCR; TCRdb's table is partial and in-frame only. The table includes 60,000 to 80,000 clones, about 90% detected once. The V gene end was trimmed by 4 bases and the J gene end by 9 bases; junction bases not matched to a gene: 5. The CDR3 consists of 12 residues. The germline gives CDR1 MNHEY, CDR2 SVGAGI. Sequenced sample: blood. The clonotype originates from a woman aged 45-65 years in good health. J is TRBJ1-1 and V is TRBV6-5; 7 nucleotides match TRBD1. In DNA, the CDR3 is TGTGCCAGCAGTTTTCGACAGGGTCAAGCTTTCTTT. Protein product: CASSFRQGQAFF.